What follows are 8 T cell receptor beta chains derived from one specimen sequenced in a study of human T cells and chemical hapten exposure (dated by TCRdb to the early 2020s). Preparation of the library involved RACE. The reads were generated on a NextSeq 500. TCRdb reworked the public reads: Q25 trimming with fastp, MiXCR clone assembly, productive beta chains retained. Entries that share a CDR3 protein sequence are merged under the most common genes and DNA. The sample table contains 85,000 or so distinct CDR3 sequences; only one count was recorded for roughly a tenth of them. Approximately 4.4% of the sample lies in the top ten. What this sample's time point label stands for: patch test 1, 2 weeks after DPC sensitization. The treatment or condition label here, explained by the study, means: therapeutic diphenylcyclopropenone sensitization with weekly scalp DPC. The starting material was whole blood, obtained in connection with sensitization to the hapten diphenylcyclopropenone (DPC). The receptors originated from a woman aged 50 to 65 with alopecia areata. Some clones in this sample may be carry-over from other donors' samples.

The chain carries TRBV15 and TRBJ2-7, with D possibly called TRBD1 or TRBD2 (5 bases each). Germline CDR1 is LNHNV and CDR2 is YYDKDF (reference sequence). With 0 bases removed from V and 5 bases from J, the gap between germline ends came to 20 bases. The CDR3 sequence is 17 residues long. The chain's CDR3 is CATSRDRAAKGEHEQYF. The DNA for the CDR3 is TGTGCCACCAGCAGAGATAGGGCAGCCAAAGGGGAGCACGAGCAGTACTTC.

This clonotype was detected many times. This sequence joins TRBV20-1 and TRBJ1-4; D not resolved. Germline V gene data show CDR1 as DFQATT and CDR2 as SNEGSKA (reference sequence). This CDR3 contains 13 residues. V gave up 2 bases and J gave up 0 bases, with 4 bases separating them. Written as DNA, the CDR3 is TGCAGTGCTAGAATCACAACTAATGAAAAACTGTTTTTT. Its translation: CSARITTNEKLFF.

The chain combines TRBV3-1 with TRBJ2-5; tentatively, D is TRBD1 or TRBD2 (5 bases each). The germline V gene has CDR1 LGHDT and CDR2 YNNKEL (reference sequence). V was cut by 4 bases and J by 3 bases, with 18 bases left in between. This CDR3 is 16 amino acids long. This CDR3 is CASSPGWGGLKETQYF. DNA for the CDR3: TGTGCCAGCAGCCCAGGATGGGGCGGGTTGAAAGAGACCCAGTACTTC.

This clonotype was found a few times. DNA of the CDR3: TGTGCCAGCAGCCAAAACGCGCGCGGTGGAAACACAGATACGCAGTATTTT. This translates into CASSQNARGGNTDTQYF. The chain combines TRBV4-2 with TRBJ2-3; D is unresolved. This CDR3 is 17 amino acids long. Germline V CDR1 and CDR2: LGHNA, YNFKEQ. V gave up 2 bases and J gave up 2 bases, with 17 bases separating them.

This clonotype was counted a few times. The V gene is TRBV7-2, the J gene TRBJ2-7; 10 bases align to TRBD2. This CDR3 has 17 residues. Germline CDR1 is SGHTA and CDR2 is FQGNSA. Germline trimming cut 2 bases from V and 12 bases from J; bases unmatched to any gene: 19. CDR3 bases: TGTGCCAGCAGCTTAACCGCTAGCGGGGGCCCGGATGGGGTTGGGTACTTC. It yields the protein CASSLTASGGPDGVGYF.

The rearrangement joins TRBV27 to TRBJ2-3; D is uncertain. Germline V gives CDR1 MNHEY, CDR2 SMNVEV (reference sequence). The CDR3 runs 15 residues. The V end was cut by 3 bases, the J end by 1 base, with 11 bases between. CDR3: CASSFLPVGTDTQYF. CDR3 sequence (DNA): TGTGCCAGCAGTTTTTTACCAGTGGGCACAGATACGCAGTATTTT.

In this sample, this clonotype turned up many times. CDR3 region: CASSSPDPDTQYF. The CDR3 bases are TGTGCCAGCAGCTCGCCGGACCCAGATACGCAGTATTTT. The chain links TRBV13 to TRBJ2-3; D is undetermined. Trimming took off 4 bases at V and 4 bases at J, with 9 bases between the two ends. There are 13 residues in the CDR3. Germline assignment: CDR1 PRHDT and CDR2 FYEKMQ (reference sequence).

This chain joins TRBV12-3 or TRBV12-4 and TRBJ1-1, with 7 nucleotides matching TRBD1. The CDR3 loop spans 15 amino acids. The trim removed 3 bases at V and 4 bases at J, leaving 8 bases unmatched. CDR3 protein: CASSFRRQGSTEAFF. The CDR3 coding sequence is TGTGCCAGCAGTTTTCGGAGACAGGGCAGCACTGAAGCTTTCTTT.